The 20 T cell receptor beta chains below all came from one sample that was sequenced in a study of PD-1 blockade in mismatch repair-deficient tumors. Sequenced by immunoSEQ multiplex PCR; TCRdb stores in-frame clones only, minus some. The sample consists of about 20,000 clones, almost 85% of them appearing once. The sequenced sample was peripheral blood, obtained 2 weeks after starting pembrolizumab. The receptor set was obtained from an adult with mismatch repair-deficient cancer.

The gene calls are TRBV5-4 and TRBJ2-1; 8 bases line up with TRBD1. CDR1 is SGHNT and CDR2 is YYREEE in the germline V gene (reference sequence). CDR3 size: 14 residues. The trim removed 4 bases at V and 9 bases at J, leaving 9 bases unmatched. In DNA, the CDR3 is TGTGCCAGCAGCCCAGGGGGCATTTATATTGAGCAGTTCTTC. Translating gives CASSPGGIYIEQFF.

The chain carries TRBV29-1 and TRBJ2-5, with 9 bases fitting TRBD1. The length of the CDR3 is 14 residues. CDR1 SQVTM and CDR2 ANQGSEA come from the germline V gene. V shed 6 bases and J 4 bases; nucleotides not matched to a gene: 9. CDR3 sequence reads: CSVDRDRAGETQYF. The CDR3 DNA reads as TGCAGCGTCGACCGGGACAGGGCAGGAGAGACCCAGTACTTC.

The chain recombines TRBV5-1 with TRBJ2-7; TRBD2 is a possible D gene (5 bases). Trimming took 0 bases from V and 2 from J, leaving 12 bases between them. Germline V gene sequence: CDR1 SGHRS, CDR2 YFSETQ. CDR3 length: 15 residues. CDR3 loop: CASSLDGRVTYEQYF. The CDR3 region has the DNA TGCGCCAGCAGCTTGGACGGGCGGGTAACCTACGAGCAGTACTTC.

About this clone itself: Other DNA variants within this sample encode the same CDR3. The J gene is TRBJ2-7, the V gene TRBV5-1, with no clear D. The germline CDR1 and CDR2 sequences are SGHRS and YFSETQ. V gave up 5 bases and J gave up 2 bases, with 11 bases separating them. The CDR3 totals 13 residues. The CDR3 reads CASSWTVAYEQYF. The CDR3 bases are TGCGCCAGCAGTTGGACGGTGGCCTACGAGCAGTACTTC.

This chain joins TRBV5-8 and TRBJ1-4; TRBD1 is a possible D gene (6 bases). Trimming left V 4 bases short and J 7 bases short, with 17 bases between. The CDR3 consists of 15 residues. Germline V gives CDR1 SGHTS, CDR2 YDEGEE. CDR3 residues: CASSLITGRAEKLFF. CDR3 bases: TGTGCCAGCAGCCTTATTACAGGGAGAGCTGAAAAACTGTTTTTT.

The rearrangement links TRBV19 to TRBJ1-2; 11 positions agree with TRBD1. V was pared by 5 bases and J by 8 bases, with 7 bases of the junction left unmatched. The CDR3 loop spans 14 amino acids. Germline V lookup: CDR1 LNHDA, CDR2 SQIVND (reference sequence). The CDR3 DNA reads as TGTGCCAGTAGTCCCGGACAGGGGGCTTTCGGCTACACCTTC. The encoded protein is CASSPGQGAFGYTF.

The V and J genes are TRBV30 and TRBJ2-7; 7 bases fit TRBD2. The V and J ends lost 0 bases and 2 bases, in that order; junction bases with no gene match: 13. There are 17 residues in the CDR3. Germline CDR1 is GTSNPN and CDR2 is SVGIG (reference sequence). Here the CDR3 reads CAWSVPPRLARTYEQYF. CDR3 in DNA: TGTGCCTGGAGTGTACCCCCTCGACTAGCCAGGACCTACGAGCAGTACTTC.

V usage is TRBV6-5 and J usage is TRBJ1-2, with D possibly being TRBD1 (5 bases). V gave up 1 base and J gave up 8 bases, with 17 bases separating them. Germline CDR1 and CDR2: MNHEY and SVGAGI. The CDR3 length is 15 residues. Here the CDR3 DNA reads TGTGCCAGCAGTTACTGGGGAGAGGGGAATGAGGGCTACACCTTC. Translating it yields CASSYWGEGNEGYTF.

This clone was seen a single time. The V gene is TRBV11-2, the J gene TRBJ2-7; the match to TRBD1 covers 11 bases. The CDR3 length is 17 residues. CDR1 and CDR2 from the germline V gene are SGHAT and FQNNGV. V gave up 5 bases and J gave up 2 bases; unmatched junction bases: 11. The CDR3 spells CASSHPSGTGGAYEQYF. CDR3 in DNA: TGTGCCAGCAGCCACCCCTCGGGGACAGGGGGGGCCTACGAGCAGTACTTC.

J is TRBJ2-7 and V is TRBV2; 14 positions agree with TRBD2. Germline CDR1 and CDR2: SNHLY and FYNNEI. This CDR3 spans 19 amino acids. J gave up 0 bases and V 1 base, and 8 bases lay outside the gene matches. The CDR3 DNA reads TGTGCCAGCAGTGAAGTCCAGACTAGCGGGAGGGGCTACTCCTACGAGCAGTACTTC. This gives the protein CASSEVQTSGRGYSYEQYF.

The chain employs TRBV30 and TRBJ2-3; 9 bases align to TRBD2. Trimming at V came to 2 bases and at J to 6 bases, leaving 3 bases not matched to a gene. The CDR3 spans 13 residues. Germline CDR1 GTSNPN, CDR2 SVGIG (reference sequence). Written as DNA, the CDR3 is TGTGCCTGGAGTCATAGCGGGAGCGATACGCAGTATTTT. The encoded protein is CAWSHSGSDTQYF.

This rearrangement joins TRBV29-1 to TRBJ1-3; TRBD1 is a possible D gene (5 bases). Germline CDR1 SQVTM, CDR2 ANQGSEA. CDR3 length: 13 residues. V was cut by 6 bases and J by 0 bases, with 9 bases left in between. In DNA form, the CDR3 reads TGCAGCGTCACGACAGACTCTGGAAACACCATATATTTT. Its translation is CSVTTDSGNTIYF.

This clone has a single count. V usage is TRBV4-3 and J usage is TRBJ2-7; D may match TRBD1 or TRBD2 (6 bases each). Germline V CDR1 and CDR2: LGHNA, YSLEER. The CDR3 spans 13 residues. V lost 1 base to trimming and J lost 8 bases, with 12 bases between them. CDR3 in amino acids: CASSQAEGGQQYF. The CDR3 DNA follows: TGCGCCAGCAGCCAAGCGGAGGGGGGCCAGCAGTACTTC.

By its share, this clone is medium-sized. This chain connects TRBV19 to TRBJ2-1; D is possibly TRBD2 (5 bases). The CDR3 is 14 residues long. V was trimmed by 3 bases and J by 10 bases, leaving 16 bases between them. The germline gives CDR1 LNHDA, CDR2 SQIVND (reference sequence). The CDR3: CASSIGGGSGEQFF. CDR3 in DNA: TGTGCCAGTAGTATTGGCGGTGGAAGCGGAGAGCAGTTCTTC.

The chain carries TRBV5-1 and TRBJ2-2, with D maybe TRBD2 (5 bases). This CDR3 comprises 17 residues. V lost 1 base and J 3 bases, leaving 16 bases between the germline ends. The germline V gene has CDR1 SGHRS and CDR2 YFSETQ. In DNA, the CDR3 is TGCGCCAGCAGCTTGTACCCAGATGGACTGGACACCGGGGAGCTGTTTTTT. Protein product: CASSLYPDGLDTGELFF.

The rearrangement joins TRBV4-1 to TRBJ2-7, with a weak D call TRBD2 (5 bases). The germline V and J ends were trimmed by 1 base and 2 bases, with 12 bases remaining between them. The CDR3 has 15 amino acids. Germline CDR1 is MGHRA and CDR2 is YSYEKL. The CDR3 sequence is CASSQVTPGTYEQYF. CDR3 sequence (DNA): TGCGCCAGCAGCCAAGTCACCCCCGGGACCTACGAGCAGTACTTC.

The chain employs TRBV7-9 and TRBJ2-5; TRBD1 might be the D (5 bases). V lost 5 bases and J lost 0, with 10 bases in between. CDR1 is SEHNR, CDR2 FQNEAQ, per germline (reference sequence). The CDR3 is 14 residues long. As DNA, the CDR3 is TGTGCCAGCAGCAAGGGGATCAACCAAGAGACCCAGTACTTC. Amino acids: CASSKGINQETQYF.

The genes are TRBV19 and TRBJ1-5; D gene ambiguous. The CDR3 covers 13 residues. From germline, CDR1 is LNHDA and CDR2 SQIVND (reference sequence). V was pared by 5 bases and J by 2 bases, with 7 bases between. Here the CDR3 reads CASSLRRNQPQHF. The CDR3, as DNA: TGTGCCAGTAGTTTGCGTCGCAATCAGCCCCAGCATTTT. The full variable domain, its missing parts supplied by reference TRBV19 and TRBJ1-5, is DGGITQSPKYLFRKEGQNVTLSCEQNLNHDAMYWYRQDPGQGLRLIYYSQIVNDFQKGDIAEGYSVSREKKESFPLTVTSAQKNPTAFYLCASSLRRNQPQHFGDGTRLSIL.

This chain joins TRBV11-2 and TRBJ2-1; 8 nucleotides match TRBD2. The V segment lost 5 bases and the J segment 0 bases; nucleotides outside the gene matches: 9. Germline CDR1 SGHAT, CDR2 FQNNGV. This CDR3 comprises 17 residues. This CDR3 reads CASSTRSGIGSYNEQFF. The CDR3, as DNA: TGTGCCAGCAGCACCCGTAGCGGGATTGGCTCCTACAATGAGCAGTTCTTC.

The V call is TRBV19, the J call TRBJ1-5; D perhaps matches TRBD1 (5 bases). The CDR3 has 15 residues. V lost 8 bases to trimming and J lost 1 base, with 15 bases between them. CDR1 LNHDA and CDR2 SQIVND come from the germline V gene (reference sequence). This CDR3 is CASREGLGSNQPQHF. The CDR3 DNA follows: TGTGCCAGTCGAGAGGGGTTAGGGAGCAATCAGCCCCAGCATTTT.